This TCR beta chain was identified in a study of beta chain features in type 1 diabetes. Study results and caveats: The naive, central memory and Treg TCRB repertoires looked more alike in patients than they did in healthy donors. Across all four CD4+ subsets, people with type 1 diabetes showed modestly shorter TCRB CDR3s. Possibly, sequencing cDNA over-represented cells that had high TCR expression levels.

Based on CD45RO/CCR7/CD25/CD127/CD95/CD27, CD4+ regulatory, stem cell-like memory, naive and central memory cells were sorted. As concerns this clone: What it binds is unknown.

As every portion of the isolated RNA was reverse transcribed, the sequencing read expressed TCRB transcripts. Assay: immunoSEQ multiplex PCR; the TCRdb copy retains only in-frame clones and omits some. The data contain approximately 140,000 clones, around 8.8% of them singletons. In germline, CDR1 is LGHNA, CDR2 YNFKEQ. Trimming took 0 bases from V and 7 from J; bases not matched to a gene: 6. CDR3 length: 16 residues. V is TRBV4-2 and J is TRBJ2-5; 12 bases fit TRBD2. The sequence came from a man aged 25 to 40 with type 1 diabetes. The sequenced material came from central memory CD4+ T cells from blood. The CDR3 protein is CASSQDTSGGPRTQYF. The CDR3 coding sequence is TGTGCCAGCAGCCAAGATACTAGCGGGGGGCCCCGGACCCAGTACTTC.